These T cell receptor beta chains were read from a single sample in a study of blood T cells in healthy people across ages. Using its own MiXCR run on the 5' RACE reads, TCRdb lists one record per CDR3 protein. The sample has over 1,200,000 distinct CDR3 sequences; 59% are singletons. The sequenced material came from blood. The receptors stem from a man aged 18 to 29 in good health. Both conserved end residues are part of each CDR3. The D gene is left open where the match is weak. Clone size is not always given. Where it is, it says once, few, many or a class for expanded clones.

clone_size j_call d_call v_call cdr3_nt cdr3_aa
NA TRBJ2-5 NA TRBV7-2 TGTGCCAGCAGCTGGACTAACAGGGAGACCCAGTACTTC CASSWTNRETQYF
NA TRBJ2-1 TRBD2 TRBV10-3 TGTGCCATCAACCCTAGCGGGAGTGTAATGCGGAATGAGCAGTTCTTC CAINPSGSVMRNEQFF
NA TRBJ2-1 NA TRBV7-8 TGTGCCAGCCAATTAATGGGGACTCTCTCCATAAATGAGCAGTTCTTC CASQLMGTLSINEQFF
few TRBJ2-2 TRBD1 TRBV27 TGTGCCAGCGGAAGACAGGGATATACCGGGGAGCTGTTTTTT CASGRQGYTGELFF
NA TRBJ1-5 TRBD1 TRBV4-1 TGCGCCAGCAGCCAAGGCGGGACAGGGGGCGTCCATAGCAATCAGCCCCAGCATTTT CASSQGGTGGVHSNQPQHF
NA TRBJ2-7 NA TRBV12-3/TRBV12-4 TGTGCCAGCAGTGGGTTTGGGAGTTACGAGCAGTACTTC CASSGFGSYEQYF
NA TRBJ2-3 TRBD2 TRBV9 TGTGCCCGCAGCCCACCGGGACTAGGCACAGATACGCAGTATTTT CARSPPGLGTDTQYF
NA TRBJ1-4 NA TRBV29-1 TGCAGCGTTGTGGGTGACGGTGCAACTAATGAAAAACTGTTTTTT CSVVGDGATNEKLFF
NA TRBJ2-7 TRBD2 TRBV10-2 TGCGCCAGCAGTGACCCTTTCAAGCGGGGGAGCTACGAGCAGTACTTC CASSDPFKRGSYEQYF
NA TRBJ1-2 TRBD1 TRBV20-1 TGCAGTGCTAGAGGTGGACAGGGAGGGGAAAACTATGGCTACACCTTC CSARGGQGGENYGYTF
NA TRBJ2-5 NA TRBV12-3/TRBV12-4 TGTGCCAGCAGTTTAGTGGCCGGAGAGACCCAGTACTTC CASSLVAGETQYF
many TRBJ2-3 NA TRBV20-1 TGCAGTGCTAGAGACCCCCAGGGGGGCCGAGGCACAGATACGCAGTATTTT CSARDPQGGRGTDTQYF
few TRBJ2-1 TRBD2 TRBV2 TGTGCCAGCAGTTTCATTCGACTAGCCGAGGGAAATGAGCAGTTCTTC CASSFIRLAEGNEQFF
NA TRBJ2-1 NA TRBV10-3 TGTGCCATCAGTAAGGGCGAGAGCTCCTACAATGAGCAGTTCTTC CAISKGESSYNEQFF
NA TRBJ2-1 NA TRBV2 TGTGCCAGCGTAGGGGGGTCCACCAATGAGCAGTTCTTC CASVGGSTNEQFF
once TRBJ2-6 TRBD1 TRBV20-1 TGCAGTGCTTTCGGGACAGGGAGTTCTGGGGCCAACGTCCTGACTTTC CSAFGTGSSGANVLTF
NA TRBJ2-7 NA TRBV3-1 TGTGCCAGCAGCCAACGGGGGAGTGCCCTACACGAGCAGTACTTC CASSQRGSALHEQYF
NA TRBJ2-5 TRBD2 TRBV3-1 TGTGCCAGCAGCCCCGTATTAGCGGGGAGTGGATTGACCCAGTACTTC CASSPVLAGSGLTQYF
NA TRBJ2-5 TRBD2 TRBV25-1 TGTGCCAGCAGTCAGAGACTAGCGAGCCAAGAGACCCAGTACTTC CASSQRLASQETQYF
once TRBJ2-7 NA TRBV4-1 TGCGCCAGCAGCCGCAGTAGCGGTAGCTCCTACGAGCAGTACTTC CASSRSSGSSYEQYF
NA TRBJ1-5 TRBD1 TRBV19 TGTGCCAGTAGGGCGGGGGACAGTAGCAATCAGCCCCAGCATTTT CASRAGDSSNQPQHF
NA TRBJ2-7 TRBD2 TRBV6-1 TGTGCCAGCAGTGTTCTCTCTAGCGGGAGTACCTACGAGCAGTACTTC CASSVLSSGSTYEQYF
NA TRBJ2-2 NA TRBV4-1 TGCGCCAGCAGCCAAGGGCTCACCGGGGAGCTGTTTTTT CASSQGLTGELFF
few TRBJ2-4 TRBD1 TRBV27 TGTGCCACGTCAGACAGGGGGCTGCGGTGGGAGCAGTACTTC CATSDRGLRWEQYF
NA TRBJ2-3 NA TRBV20-1 TGCAGTGCTGGCCTAGGGGATACGCAGTATTTT CSAGLGDTQYF
NA TRBJ1-6 NA TRBV20-1 TGCAGTGCTGGAACATCCACCTATAATTCACCCCTCCACTTT CSAGTSTYNSPLHF
few TRBJ2-2 NA TRBV5-1 TGCGCCAGCCTTGTGGAGTCCGGGCCCACGATCGACACCGGGGAGCTGTTTTTT CASLVESGPTIDTGELFF
few TRBJ2-7 TRBD1 TRBV20-1 TGCAGTGCTCGACGGGACAGCCACTACGAGCAGTACTTC CSARRDSHYEQYF
NA TRBJ2-7 NA TRBV29-1 TGCAGCGTCGTCTTCGCGGAGGGGGCGGTGGACGAGCAGTACTTC CSVVFAEGAVDEQYF
NA TRBJ2-7 NA TRBV20-1 TGCAGTGCTAGAGATCGGGGGACCCTAGGCCGTGGCGAGCAGTACTTC CSARDRGTLGRGEQYF
NA TRBJ2-3 TRBD2 TRBV7-2 TGTGCCAGCAGCCCCCAGTTTCTAGCGGTCCCCGATACGCAGTATTTT CASSPQFLAVPDTQYF
NA TRBJ2-3 TRBD2 TRBV4-1 TGCGCCAGCAGCCCCCCGGGAGCTAGCGGGATATCCCCATACACAGATACGCAGTATTTT CASSPPGASGISPYTDTQYF
once TRBJ2-6 TRBD1 TRBV5-1 TGCGCCAGCAGCGGTCTCCCCGGACAGGGGGCTGGTGGGGCCAACGTCCTGACTTTC CASSGLPGQGAGGANVLTF
NA TRBJ2-7 TRBD2 TRBV10-3 TGTGCCATCAGTGATCCGGGACTAGCGGCCTACGAGCAGTACTTC CAISDPGLAAYEQYF
NA TRBJ2-3 TRBD1 TRBV12-3/TRBV12-4 TGTGCCAGCAGTTTCTCCCTTCGATGGCAGGGGGTTGGTGATACGCAGTATTTT CASSFSLRWQGVGDTQYF
NA TRBJ2-6 TRBD2 TRBV10-1 TGCGCCAGCAGTCCTTCAACGGGACTAGCGGGTAATGGGGCCAACGTCCTGACTTTC CASSPSTGLAGNGANVLTF
few TRBJ2-3 TRBD1 TRBV20-1 TGCAGTGCTGGCAACGACAGGGGGGACACAGATACGCAGTATTTT CSAGNDRGDTDTQYF
NA TRBJ1-6 TRBD1 TRBV4-3 TGCGCCAGCAGCCAATTAGACAGGGATAATTCACCCCTCCACTTT CASSQLDRDNSPLHF
NA TRBJ2-1 TRBD2 TRBV20-1 TGCAGTGCTAGAGATCAGCTAGCGGGTTATAATGAGCAGTTCTTC CSARDQLAGYNEQFF
once TRBJ2-1 TRBD2 TRBV6-6 TGTGCCAGCAGTTGGAAGAGCGGGACCTCTCCCTACAATGAGCAGTTCTTC CASSWKSGTSPYNEQFF
NA TRBJ2-1 TRBD2 TRBV6-1 TGTGCCAGCACCCTTAGCGGGAGATTTACAAGCTCCTACAATGAGCAGTTCTTC CASTLSGRFTSSYNEQFF
NA TRBJ2-1 TRBD2 TRBV2 TGTGCCAGCAGTTGGACTAGCGGGATACTTGGCGAGCAGTTCTTC CASSWTSGILGEQFF
few TRBJ2-7 NA TRBV7-9 TGTGCCAGCAGCCCCCGCCGCCGACAGACCCCCGAGCAGTACTTC CASSPRRRQTPEQYF
NA TRBJ1-5 NA TRBV21-1 TGTGCCAGCAGCAAAGTTCCGGTTGAGCCCCAGCATTTT CASSKVPVEPQHF
NA TRBJ2-1 NA TRBV27 TGTGCCAGCAGTTTAGGCATGAGCTCCTACAATGAGCAGTTCTTC CASSLGMSSYNEQFF
once TRBJ1-2 TRBD1 TRBV15 TGTGCCACCAGCAGAGATTACTCCGGGACAGGGAACTATGGCTACACCTTC CATSRDYSGTGNYGYTF
NA TRBJ1-1 NA TRBV7-9 TGTGCCAGCAGCTCGGACTCTTCTTTGAACACTGAAGCTTTCTTT CASSSDSSLNTEAFF
NA TRBJ1-1 NA TRBV10-3 TGTGCCCACCAGGGGCAGCCAAACACTGAAGCTTTCTTT CAHQGQPNTEAFF
NA TRBJ2-7 NA TRBV20-1 TGCAGTGCTACGCCCCCGTATGACAATGAGCAGTACTTC CSATPPYDNEQYF
NA TRBJ2-7 TRBD1 TRBV7-2 TGTGCCAGCAGTACCTCGGGACAGGGGGCGCAAGAGCAGTACTTC CASSTSGQGAQEQYF
few TRBJ2-1 TRBD2 TRBV6-5 TGTGCCAGCAGCCGGAATAGCGGGGGAGGATACAATGAGCAGTTCTTC CASSRNSGGGYNEQFF
NA TRBJ2-7 NA TRBV5-1 TGCGCCAGCAGCTTGGTACCTGCAGCTTACGAGCAGTACTTC CASSLVPAAYEQYF
NA TRBJ1-4 TRBD1 TRBV6-5 TGTGCCAGCAAACGGGACAGGGGCAATGAAAAACTGTTTTTT CASKRDRGNEKLFF
NA TRBJ2-5 NA TRBV29-1 TGCAGCGTGGCCGACAGGAGGATACAAGAGACCCAGTACTTC CSVADRRIQETQYF
NA TRBJ1-1 TRBD1 TRBV12-3/TRBV12-4 TGTGCCAGCAGTTGGGGACAGGCCTTGAACACTGAAGCTTTCTTT CASSWGQALNTEAFF
NA TRBJ2-7 NA TRBV28 TGTGCCAGCAGTCCCCAGGGCAGTACCTACGAGCAGTACTTC CASSPQGSTYEQYF
NA TRBJ2-1 NA TRBV7-2 TGTGCCAGCAGCTTTCGGGAGTCCCCCTACAATGAGCAGTTCTTC CASSFRESPYNEQFF
NA TRBJ2-1 TRBD1 TRBV4-1 TGCGCCAGCAGCCAAGAACCAACTCGCCGGGACAGGTCCCACAATGAGCAGTTCTTC CASSQEPTRRDRSHNEQFF
few TRBJ2-7 TRBD2 TRBV6-1 TGTGCCAGCAGTGAAGAGACTAGCGGGCCCTACGAGCAGTACTTC CASSEETSGPYEQYF
few TRBJ2-3 NA TRBV29-1 TGCAGCGTTGAGAGACCAGATACGCAGTATTTT CSVERPDTQYF